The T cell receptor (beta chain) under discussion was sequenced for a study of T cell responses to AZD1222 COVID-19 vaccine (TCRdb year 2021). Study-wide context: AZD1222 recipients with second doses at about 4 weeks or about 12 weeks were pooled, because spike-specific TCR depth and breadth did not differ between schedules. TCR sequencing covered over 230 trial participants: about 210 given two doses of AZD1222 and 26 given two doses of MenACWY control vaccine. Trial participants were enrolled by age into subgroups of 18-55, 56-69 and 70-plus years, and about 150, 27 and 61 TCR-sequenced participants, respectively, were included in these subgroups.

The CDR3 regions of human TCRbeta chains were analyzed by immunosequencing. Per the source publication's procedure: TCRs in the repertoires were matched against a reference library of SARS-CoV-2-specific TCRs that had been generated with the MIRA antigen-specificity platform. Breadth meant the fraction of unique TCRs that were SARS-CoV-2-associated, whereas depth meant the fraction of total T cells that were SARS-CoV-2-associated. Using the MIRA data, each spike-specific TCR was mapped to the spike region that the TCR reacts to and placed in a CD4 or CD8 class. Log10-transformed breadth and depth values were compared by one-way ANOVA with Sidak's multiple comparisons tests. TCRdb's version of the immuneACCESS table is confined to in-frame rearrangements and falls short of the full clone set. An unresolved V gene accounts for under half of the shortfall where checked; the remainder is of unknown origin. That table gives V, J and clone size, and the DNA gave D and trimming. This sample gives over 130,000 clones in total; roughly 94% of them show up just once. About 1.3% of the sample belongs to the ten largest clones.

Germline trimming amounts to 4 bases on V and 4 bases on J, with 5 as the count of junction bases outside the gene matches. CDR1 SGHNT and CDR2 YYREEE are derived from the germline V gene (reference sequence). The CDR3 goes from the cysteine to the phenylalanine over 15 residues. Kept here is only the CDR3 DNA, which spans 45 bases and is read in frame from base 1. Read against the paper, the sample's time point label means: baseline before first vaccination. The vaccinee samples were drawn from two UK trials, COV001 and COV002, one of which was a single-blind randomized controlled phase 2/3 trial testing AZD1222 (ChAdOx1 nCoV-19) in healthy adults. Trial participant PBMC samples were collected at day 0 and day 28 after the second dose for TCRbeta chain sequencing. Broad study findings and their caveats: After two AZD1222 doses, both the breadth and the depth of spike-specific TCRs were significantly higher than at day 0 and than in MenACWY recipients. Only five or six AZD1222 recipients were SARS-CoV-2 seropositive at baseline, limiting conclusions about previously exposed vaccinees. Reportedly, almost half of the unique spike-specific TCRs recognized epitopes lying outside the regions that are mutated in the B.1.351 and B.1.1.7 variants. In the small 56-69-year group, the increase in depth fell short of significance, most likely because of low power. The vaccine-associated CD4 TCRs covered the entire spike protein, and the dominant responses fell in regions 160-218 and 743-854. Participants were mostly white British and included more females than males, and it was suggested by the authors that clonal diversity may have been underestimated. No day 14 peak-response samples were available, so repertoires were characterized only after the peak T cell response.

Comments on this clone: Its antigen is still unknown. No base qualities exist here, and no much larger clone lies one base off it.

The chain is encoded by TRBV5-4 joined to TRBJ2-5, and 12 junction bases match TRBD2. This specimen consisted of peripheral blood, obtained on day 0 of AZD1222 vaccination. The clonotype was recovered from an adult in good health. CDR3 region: CASSRTSGVGETQYF. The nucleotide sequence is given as TGTGCCAGCAGCAGGACTAGCGGGGTGGGAGAGACCCAGTACTTC. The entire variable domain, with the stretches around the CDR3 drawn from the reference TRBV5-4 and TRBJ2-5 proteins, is ETGVTQSPTHLIKTRGQQVTLRCSSQSGHNTVSWYQQALGQGPQFIFQYYREEENGRGNFPPRFSGLQFPNYSSELNVNALELDDSALYLCASSRTSGVGETQYFGPGTRLLVL.